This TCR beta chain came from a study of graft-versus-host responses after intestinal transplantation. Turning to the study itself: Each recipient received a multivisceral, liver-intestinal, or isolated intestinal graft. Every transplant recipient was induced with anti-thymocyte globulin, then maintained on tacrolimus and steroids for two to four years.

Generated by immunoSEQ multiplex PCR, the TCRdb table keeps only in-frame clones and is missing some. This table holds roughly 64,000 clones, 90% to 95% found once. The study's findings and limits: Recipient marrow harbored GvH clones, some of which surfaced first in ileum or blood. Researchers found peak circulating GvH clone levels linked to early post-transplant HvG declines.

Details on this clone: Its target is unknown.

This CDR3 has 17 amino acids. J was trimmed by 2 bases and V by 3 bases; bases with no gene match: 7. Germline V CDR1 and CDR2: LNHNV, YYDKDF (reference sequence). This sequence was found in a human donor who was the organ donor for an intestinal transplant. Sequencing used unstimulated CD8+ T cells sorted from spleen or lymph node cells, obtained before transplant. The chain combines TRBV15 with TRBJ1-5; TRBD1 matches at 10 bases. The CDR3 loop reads CATSRDRGVQGNQPQHF. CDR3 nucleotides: TGTGCCACCAGCAGGGACAGGGGGGTTCAGGGCAATCAGCCCCAGCATTTT.